The 15 T cell receptor beta chains listed next were all sequenced from one sample in a study of blood T cell repertoires in COVID-19. Assay: immunoSEQ multiplex PCR; the TCRdb copy retains only in-frame clones and omits some. The data contain around 500,000 clones, around 89% of them seen just once; the ten biggest clones take up 1.5% to 2%. Sequenced material: PBMCs or T cells enriched from blood (not recorded which). Receptors originate from a woman aged 40 to 50 who had recovered from COVID-19.

This rearrangement joins TRBV4-2 to TRBJ1-2; no clear D. Germline V gene lookup returns CDR1 LGHNA and CDR2 YNFKEQ. Trimming left V 1 base short and J 4 bases short, with 10 bases between. The CDR3 is 14 amino acids. CDR3 DNA sequence: TGTGCCAGCAGCCAAGGGCTCTCGGGCTATGGCTACACCTTC. Translating gives CASSQGLSGYGYTF.

The chain recombines TRBV9 with TRBJ1-4, with D possibly TRBD1 on 6 matching bases. The V gene lost 2 bases and the J gene lost 0 bases, with 14 bases spanning the gap. The CDR3 contains 17 residues. Germline CDR1 is SGDLS and CDR2 is YYNGEE. Written as DNA, the CDR3 is TGTGCCAGCAGCGTTGGACAGTTAGGGGCAACTAATGAAAAACTGTTTTTT. This sequence encodes CASSVGQLGATNEKLFF.

The rearrangement joins TRBV7-9 to TRBJ2-1; 8 bases line up with TRBD1. The CDR3 contains 14 residues. The V gene end was trimmed by 1 base and the J gene end by 8 bases; junction bases not matched to a gene: 4. The germline V gene has CDR1 SEHNR and CDR2 FQNEAQ (reference sequence). CDR3 amino acids: CASSLDRGIDEQFF. CDR3 nucleotides: TGTGCCAGCAGCTTAGACAGGGGGATCGATGAGCAGTTCTTC.

The chain has TRBV18 and TRBJ1-2, with D possibly being TRBD1 (5 bases). Germline loops: CDR1 KGHSH, CDR2 LQKENI. V was pared by 3 bases and J by 4 bases, with 15 bases between. The CDR3 runs to 15 residues. The CDR3 bases are TGTGCCAGCTCACCGGCGGGGGACCTCGCCTATGGCTACACCTTC. This gives the protein CASSPAGDLAYGYTF.

The rearrangement joins TRBV7-8 to TRBJ2-6; possible D gene TRBD1, 5 bases. This CDR3 is 17 amino acids long. In germline, CDR1 is SGHVS, CDR2 FQNEAQ. Between the trimmed V and J ends, which lost 0 bases and 0 bases, there was a span of 9 bases. CDR3 nucleotide sequence: TGTGCCAGCAGCTTAGCACAGGTCTTCTCTGGGGCCAACGTCCTGACTTTC. Translating it yields CASSLAQVFSGANVLTF.

A single count supports this clone. The CDR3 region has the DNA TGTGCTAGTCGGGCTAGCCGATACTCCTACGAGCAGTACTTC. Amino acids: CASRASRYSYEQYF. J is TRBJ2-7 and V is TRBV12-5; perhaps TRBD2 as D (5 bases). The CDR3 runs to 14 residues. V lost 8 bases and J 0 bases, leaving 14 bases between the germline ends. Germline loops: CDR1 LGHNT, CDR2 FRNRAP.

This clone was picked up a small number of times. The chain has TRBV18 and TRBJ1-2; possibly TRBD1 for D (5 bases). Trimming pared 3 bases from V and 7 bases from J, leaving 12 bases between. The V gene's germline CDR1 is KGHSH and CDR2 LQKENI. The CDR3 runs to 13 residues. The CDR3, as DNA: TGTGCCAGCTCACCCCAGGAAAGGGGTGGCTACACCTTC. Its translation: CASSPQERGGYTF. The whole variable domain, remainder taken from reference TRBV18 and TRBJ1-2, is NAGVMQNPRHLVRRRGQEARLRCSPMKGHSHVYWYRQLPEEGLKFMVYLQKENIIDESGMPKERFSAEFPKEGPSILRIQQVVRGDSAAYFCASSPQERGGYTFGSGTRLTVV.

Turning to this clone: The same CDR3 arises from other DNA sequences in this sample as well. The chain links TRBV5-1 to TRBJ2-5; TRBD1 matches 7 bases. Germline V gene lookup returns CDR1 SGHRS and CDR2 YFSETQ. The CDR3 runs to 14 residues. V trimming: 4 bases; J trimming: 1 base; junction bases outside the gene matches: 4. Written as DNA, the CDR3 is TGCGCCAGCAGCCCCGGACAGGCCCAAGAGACCCAGTACTTC. Translation: CASSPGQAQETQYF.

The V gene is TRBV18, the J gene TRBJ2-3, with no clear D. Germline V lookup: CDR1 KGHSH, CDR2 LQKENI. The germline V and J ends were trimmed by 3 bases and 0 bases, with 4 bases remaining between them. CDR3 length: 13 amino acids. Here the CDR3 reads CASSPFSTDTQYF. The CDR3 bases are TGTGCCAGCTCACCCTTCAGCACAGATACGCAGTATTTT.

The chain employs TRBV18 and TRBJ2-5; 9 bases align to TRBD1. V trimming: 5 bases; J trimming: 2 bases; junction bases outside the gene matches: 6. The germline V gene has CDR1 KGHSH and CDR2 LQKENI. This CDR3 contains 15 residues. The CDR3 coding sequence is TGTGCCAGCTCATTGGGACAGGGACGACAAGAGACCCAGTACTTC. Translating gives CASSLGQGRQETQYF.

This chain connects TRBV7-2 to TRBJ1-4; the match to TRBD1 covers 8 bases. Germline assignment: CDR1 SGHTA and CDR2 FQGNSA. The CDR3 is made up of 15 amino acids. V shed 5 bases and J 8 bases; nucleotides not matched to a gene: 10. The CDR3 here is CASSAFRGPGEKLFF. The DNA of the CDR3 is TGTGCCAGCAGCGCATTCAGGGGGCCGGGGGAAAAACTGTTTTTT.

The chain employs TRBV28 and TRBJ1-5; D is uncertain. The V gene's germline CDR1 is MDHEN and CDR2 SYDVKM. V was cut by 7 bases and J by 5 bases, with 15 bases left in between. CDR3 length: 14 amino acids. Here the CDR3 DNA reads TGTGCCAGCACTAACCGGTGGAGGGATCAGCCCCAGCATTTT. Protein product: CASTNRWRDQPQHF.

The CDR3 reads CASSERGQKNYGYTF. The CDR3 DNA reads TGTGCCAGCAGTGAAAGGGGACAAAAAAACTATGGCTACACCTTC. The rearrangement joins TRBV6-1 to TRBJ1-2; D might be TRBD1 (6 bases). The V and J ends lost 2 bases and 2 bases respectively, with 12 bases between them. This CDR3 comprises 15 residues. CDR1 MNHNS and CDR2 SASEGT come from the germline V gene.

This chain connects TRBV11-2 to TRBJ2-3; D gene uncertain. Trimming pared 2 bases from V and 2 bases from J, leaving 5 bases between. CDR1 SGHAT and CDR2 FQNNGV come from the germline V gene. The CDR3 is 13 residues long. The CDR3 bases are TGTGCCAGCAGCTTACTCTCCACAGATACGCAGTATTTT. It codes for CASSLLSTDTQYF.

The chain recombines TRBV5-4 with TRBJ1-4; weak D call: TRBD1 (5 bases). Germline CDR1 and CDR2: SGHNT and YYREEE (reference sequence). This CDR3 region has 15 residues. V lost 4 bases and J 5 bases, leaving 15 bases between the germline ends. The DNA of the CDR3 is TGTGCCAGCAGCCAGGGCGGGCGGGAAAATGAAAAACTGTTTTTT. Its translation: CASSQGGRENEKLFF.